This entry lists 32 T cell receptor beta chains sequenced from one sample in a study of beta chain features in type 1 diabetes. Regarding the study as a whole: Researchers report that Type 1 diabetes patients had moderately but significantly shorter TCRB CDR3s across all four CD4+ subsets.

Investigators reverse transcribed all isolated RNA, so they sequenced expressed TCRB transcripts. Measured with immunoSEQ multiplex PCR; TCRdb has only the in-frame clones, and not every one. The sample consists of around 600,000 clones, around 12% of them appearing once. These receptors' antigens are unknown. Specimen: naive CD4+ T cells from blood. Receptor source: a man aged 25-40 years with type 1 diabetes.

The rearrangement joins TRBV18 to TRBJ2-7; D is perhaps TRBD1 or TRBD2 (5 bases each). This CDR3 spans 14 amino acids. V lost 1 base, J lost 5 bases, and 12 bases lay in between. The germline CDR1 and CDR2 sequences are KGHSH and LQKENI. CDR3 nucleotides: TGTGCCAGCTCACCACAGGACGGGGACCACGAGCAGTACTTC. It yields the protein CASSPQDGDHEQYF.

The chain is built from TRBV28 and TRBJ1-4, with D perhaps TRBD1 (6 bases). This CDR3 has 15 amino acids. Per germline, CDR1 MDHEN and CDR2 SYDVKM. V lost 5 bases and J lost 7, with 17 bases in between. CDR3 in DNA: TGTGCCAGCAGTATGGAACAGGGTGGGAGTGAAAAACTGTTTTTT. It is translated as CASSMEQGGSEKLFF.

This clone was observed a handful of times. The chain links TRBV7-9 to TRBJ1-2; 7 bases agree with TRBD1. Trimming at V came to 3 bases and at J to 6 bases, leaving 7 bases not matched to a gene. Germline values: CDR1 SEHNR, CDR2 FQNEAQ (reference sequence). The CDR3 extends over 14 amino acids. CDR3 sequence reads: CASSFKQGRDGYTF. The DNA for the CDR3 is TGTGCCAGCAGCTTCAAACAGGGGCGCGATGGCTACACCTTC. Full variable domain (outside the CDR3, taken from reference TRBV7-9 and TRBJ1-2): DTGVSQNPRHKITKRGQNVTFRCDPISEHNRLYWYRQTLGQGPEFLTYFQNEAQLEKSRLLSDRFSAERPKGSFSTLEIQRTEQGDSAMYLCASSFKQGRDGYTFGSGTRLTVV.

Of note for this clone: This specimen includes other DNA sequences encoding the same CDR3. The rearrangement joins TRBV29-1 to TRBJ1-1; 8 bases map to TRBD1. Germline assignment: CDR1 SQVTM and CDR2 ANQGSEA. The V segment lost 7 bases and the J segment 3 bases; nucleotides outside the gene matches: 7. The CDR3 spans 13 residues. For the CDR3, the DNA is TGCAGCGCCGATAGGGGACAGGACACTGAAGCTTTCTTT. Translating it yields CSADRGQDTEAFF.

This clone showed up just a few times. This chain links TRBV10-3 with TRBJ2-2, with D maybe TRBD1 (5 bases). This CDR3 comprises 16 residues. V lost 2 bases and J 1 base, leaving 11 bases between the germline ends. The germline CDR1 and CDR2 sequences are ENHRY and SYGVKD. The CDR3: CAISERQGLNTGELFF. CDR3 nucleotide sequence: TGTGCCATCAGTGAGCGGCAGGGCCTGAACACCGGGGAGCTGTTTTTT.

This clone was picked up a small number of times. The V and J genes are TRBV28 and TRBJ1-2; 10 nucleotides line up with TRBD1. The V gene end was trimmed by 5 bases and the J gene end by 4 bases; junction bases not matched to a gene: 13. There are 17 residues in the CDR3. Germline CDR1 and CDR2: MDHEN and SYDVKM. CDR3 sequence (DNA): TGTGCCAGCAGTCAGGGACAGGGGATGTATGTTGGCTATGGCTACACCTTC. It codes for CASSQGQGMYVGYGYTF.

The chain carries TRBV2 and TRBJ2-1, with 7 nucleotides matching TRBD2. The CDR3 runs 13 residues. Germline trimming cut 4 bases from V and 7 bases from J; bases unmatched to any gene: 4. Looked up from germline, CDR1 is SNHLY and CDR2 is FYNNEI. In DNA form, the CDR3 reads TGTGCCAGCAGTGGGGAGGGAGTGAATGAGCAGTTCTTC. Translated: CASSGEGVNEQFF.

This clone was recorded a few times. The gene calls are TRBV30 and TRBJ1-5, with D unresolved. This CDR3 comprises 14 residues. With 2 bases removed from V and 3 bases from J, the gap between germline ends came to 11 bases. Germline-derived CDR1 and CDR2 are GTSNPN and SVGIG (reference sequence). The CDR3 coding sequence is TGTGCCTGGAGTTCAAAGGCGTACAATCAGCCCCAGCATTTT. This codes for CAWSSKAYNQPQHF.

V is TRBV2 and J is TRBJ2-5; TRBD1 might be the D (6 bases). V dropped 6 bases and J dropped 5 bases, with 19 bases sitting between them. Germline-derived CDR1 and CDR2 are SNHLY and FYNNEI. The CDR3 consists of 15 residues. The CDR3 coding sequence is TGTGCCAGCAGCCCCATCTATGGGGGCGGGGAGACCCAGTACTTC. Translation gives CASSPIYGGGETQYF.

This clone showed up just a few times. The gene calls are TRBV30 and TRBJ2-5; TRBD1 matches at 9 bases. The germline V gene has CDR1 GTSNPN and CDR2 SVGIG (reference sequence). The CDR3 is 15 amino acids. J gave up 5 bases and V 0 bases, and 7 bases lay outside the gene matches. CDR3 DNA: TGTGCCTGGAGTGTAATGGGACAGGGTTCCGAGACCCAGTACTTC. This sequence encodes CAWSVMGQGSETQYF.

This clone has only a few counts. Written as DNA, the CDR3 is TGTGCCAGCACGCCCTTTCGAGGGGGCCTTAATTCACCCCTCCACTTT. Protein sequence: CASTPFRGGLNSPLHF. The chain couples TRBV7-2 to TRBJ1-6, with 7 bases that match TRBD1. Germline-derived CDR1 and CDR2 are SGHTA and FQGNSA. With 7 bases clipped from V and 6 bases from J, the junction kept 12 bases outside the gene matches. The CDR3 sequence is 16 residues long.

The CDR3 spells CASSSRGGQGNQPQHF. The DNA of the CDR3 is TGTGCCAGCAGTTCTCGGGGGGGACAGGGAAATCAGCCCCAGCATTTT. The V call is TRBV28, the J call TRBJ1-5; TRBD1 agrees at 9 bases. CDR3 size: 16 residues. With V trimmed by 4 bases and J by 4 bases, 8 bases remained unmatched. From germline, CDR1 is MDHEN and CDR2 SYDVKM.

A few counts support this clone. V gene TRBV7-9 combines with J gene TRBJ2-5, with D maybe TRBD1 (6 bases). V was shortened by 3 bases and J by 1 base, with 9 bases between the two germline ends. Germline CDR1 and CDR2: SEHNR and FQNEAQ (reference sequence). The CDR3 loop spans 14 amino acids. DNA of the CDR3: TGTGCCAGCAGCTTCGGACAGATCCAAGAGACCCAGTACTTC. Encoded protein: CASSFGQIQETQYF.

V and J are TRBV28 and TRBJ1-6; D is unresolved. V gave up 6 bases and J gave up 5 bases, with 17 bases separating them. CDR3 length: 16 residues. Germline V gives CDR1 MDHEN, CDR2 SYDVKM. CDR3 sequence reads: CASSTYPSSDNSPLHF. For the CDR3, the DNA is TGTGCCAGCAGCACGTACCCCTCCTCAGATAATTCACCCCTCCACTTT. Full variable domain (rest looked up from reference TRBV28 and TRBJ1-6): DVKVTQSSRYLVKRTGEKVFLECVQDMDHENMFWYRQDPGLGLRLIYFSYDVKMKEKGDIPEGYSVSREKKERFSLILESASTNQTSMYLCASSTYPSSDNSPLHFGNGTRLTVT.

This clone turned up a few times. The chain combines TRBV27 with TRBJ2-7, with no clear D. V lost 3 bases to trimming and J lost 7 bases, with 7 bases between them. This CDR3 spans 11 amino acids. Germline lookup yields CDR1 MNHEY and CDR2 SMNVEV (reference sequence). The CDR3 is CASSFLGEQYF. CDR3 nucleotide sequence: TGTGCCAGCAGTTTTTTGGGGGAGCAGTACTTC.

This clone has just a few counts. This sequence joins TRBV6-1 and TRBJ2-1; the match to TRBD1 covers 10 bases. The CDR3 covers 15 residues. The germline V gene encodes CDR1 MNHNS and CDR2 SASEGT. Trimming took 5 bases from V and 8 from J; bases not matched to a gene: 9. This CDR3 is CASSPDRGATDEQFF. The CDR3 DNA sequence: TGTGCCAGCAGTCCGGACAGGGGGGCCACCGATGAGCAGTTCTTC.

The V gene is TRBV11-2, the J gene TRBJ2-3; no clear D gene. From germline, CDR1 is SGHAT and CDR2 FQNNGV. The CDR3 has 15 residues. V lost 3 bases and J lost 11, with 21 bases in between. The CDR3 coding sequence is TGTGCCAGCAGCTTTAAGCTCCGGTATACGTGGAGGCAGTATTTT. It codes for CASSFKLRYTWRQYF. Using reference TRBV11-2 and TRBJ2-3 for the parts outside the CDR3, the full variable domain is EAGVAQSPRYKIIEKRQSVAFWCNPISGHATLYWYQQILGQGPKLLIQFQNNGVVDDSQLPKDRFSAERLKGVDSTLKIQPAKLEDSAVYLCASSFKLRYTWRQYFGPGTRLTVL.

The chain recombines TRBV7-9 with TRBJ2-1; no clear D gene. Trimming stripped 2 bases from V and 0 bases from J, with 14 bases between. The CDR3 is 17 residues long. Germline-derived CDR1 and CDR2 are SEHNR and FQNEAQ (reference sequence). Written as DNA, the CDR3 is TGTGCCAGCAGCTTACCGGCGAGGCGGAGCTCCTACAATGAGCAGTTCTTC. It yields the protein CASSLPARRSSYNEQFF. Together with reference TRBV7-9 and TRBJ2-1, the CDR3 gives the full variable domain: DTGVSQNPRHKITKRGQNVTFRCDPISEHNRLYWYRQTLGQGPEFLTYFQNEAQLEKSRLLSDRFSAERPKGSFSTLEIQRTEQGDSAMYLCASSLPARRSSYNEQFFGPGTRLTVL.

This clone was counted a few times. The same CDR3 also results from other DNA sequences found in this sample. V usage is TRBV5-6 and J usage is TRBJ2-3, with D unresolved. This CDR3 region has 12 residues. The germline gives CDR1 SGHDT, CDR2 YYEEEE. Trimming shortened V by 8 bases and J by 1 base, and 8 bases separated the two germline ends. CDR3 residues: CASSPGTDTQYF. The CDR3 bases are TGTGCCAGTAGCCCGGGCACAGATACGCAGTATTTT.

The chain joins TRBV29-1 to TRBJ2-1, with D unresolved. This CDR3 has 16 residues. Trimming took 4 bases from V and 9 from J, leaving 25 bases between them. Germline V lookup: CDR1 SQVTM, CDR2 ANQGSEA. CDR3 DNA: TGCAGCGTTGTGGGAACGGGTGACCCCGGAGAACCTGAGCAGTTCTTC. Translating gives CSVVGTGDPGEPEQFF.

This clone came up a few times. Other DNA sequences of this sample code for an identical CDR3. The rearrangement links TRBV18 to TRBJ1-5; D gene unclear. The germline V gene has CDR1 KGHSH and CDR2 LQKENI. The CDR3 runs 13 residues. The ends were cut back, 4 bases at V and 1 base at J, with 5 bases in the middle. CDR3 coding DNA: TGTGCCAGCTCACTAGGGAGCAATCAGCCCCAGCATTTT. This sequence encodes CASSLGSNQPQHF.

This clone came up a few times. The chain employs TRBV9 and TRBJ1-6, with D possibly matching TRBD1 (5 bases). V was cut by 4 bases and J by 7 bases, with 15 bases left in between. This CDR3 contains 15 residues. Germline V gene sequence: CDR1 SGDLS, CDR2 YYNGEE. The CDR3 nucleotides are TGTGCCAGCAGCCCAGGAGGGGCGGAAAATTCACCCCTCCACTTT. This translates into CASSPGGAENSPLHF.

This chain connects TRBV10-3 to TRBJ2-7; D perhaps matches TRBD1 (7 bases). V was clipped by 4 bases and J by 6 bases, with 13 bases between them. The CDR3 runs 13 residues. CDR1 is ENHRY and CDR2 is SYGVKD in the germline V gene. The CDR3 coding sequence is TGTGCCATCAGTGGGCAGGGGGAGGTCGAGCAGTACTTC. Protein product: CAISGQGEVEQYF.

The chain recombines TRBV2 with TRBJ2-1, with 11 bases lining up with TRBD1. Germline V gives CDR1 SNHLY, CDR2 FYNNEI. CDR3 length equals 20 residues. After removal of 7 bases from V and 5 bases from J, the junction contained 22 bases not matched to a gene. The CDR3 DNA sequence: TGTGCCAGCACCCTCTTCGGGGCGGGGACAGGGGGTGTCCCGAACAATGAGCAGTTCTTC. Its protein product is CASTLFGAGTGGVPNNEQFF.

This rearrangement joins TRBV5-4 to TRBJ2-3, with TRBD2 matching 7 bases. The length of the CDR3 is 13 residues. With V trimmed by 1 base and J by 4 bases, 0 bases remained unmatched. Germline V lookup: CDR1 SGHNT, CDR2 YYREEE (reference sequence). The CDR3 reads CASSLSGADTQYF. The CDR3, as DNA: TGTGCCAGCAGCTTGAGCGGGGCAGATACGCAGTATTTT.

The chain couples TRBV7-2 to TRBJ1-2; D not certain. V was cut by 3 bases and J by 7 bases, with 12 bases left in between. The CDR3 loop spans 13 amino acids. Germline V CDR1 and CDR2: SGHTA, FQGNSA. The CDR3: CASSFVGSGGYTF. The CDR3 DNA reads TGTGCCAGCAGCTTCGTGGGTTCCGGTGGCTACACCTTC.

This chain uses TRBV7-2 with TRBJ1-5; D is ambiguous. V dropped 2 bases and J dropped 0 bases, with 8 bases sitting between them. The CDR3 has 15 residues. CDR1 SGHTA and CDR2 FQGNSA come from the germline V gene. CDR3 loop: CASSLMTGSNQPQHF. CDR3 bases: TGTGCCAGCAGCTTAATGACTGGTAGCAATCAGCCCCAGCATTTT.

This clone was observed a handful of times. The chain couples TRBV4-2 to TRBJ2-7, with 9 bases matching TRBD1. Looked up from germline, CDR1 is LGHNA and CDR2 is YNFKEQ. After removal of 3 bases from V and 5 bases from J, the junction contained 11 bases not matched to a gene. CDR3 length: 16 residues. The CDR3 loop is CASSHPWGTGLHEQYF. As DNA, the CDR3 is TGTGCCAGCAGCCATCCCTGGGGGACAGGGCTCCACGAGCAGTACTTC.

Only a few counts were recorded for this clone. Other nucleotide sequences in the sample specify the same CDR3. The chain couples TRBV18 to TRBJ2-1; 9 bases align to TRBD1. This CDR3 comprises 15 residues. Trimming cost V 3 bases and J 4 bases; bases outside gene matches: 4. In germline, CDR1 is KGHSH, CDR2 LQKENI. CDR3 protein: CASSPGTGTYNEQFF. For the CDR3, the DNA is TGTGCCAGCTCACCCGGGACAGGGACTTACAATGAGCAGTTCTTC.

This clone was picked up a small number of times. The rearrangement links TRBV5-6 to TRBJ2-2; D uncertain. The CDR3 consists of 11 residues. Trimming took 5 bases from V and 6 from J, leaving 5 bases between them. The germline gives CDR1 SGHDT, CDR2 YYEEEE. CDR3 sequence (DNA): TGTGCCAGCAGTAGGTCCGGGGAGCTGTTTTTT. Protein sequence: CASSRSGELFF.

This clone appeared a few times. Sequence at one end of the junction differs from germline and may be a read error. The V call is TRBV6-5, the J call TRBJ2-7; D gene uncertain. The CDR3 length is 13 residues. Germline CDR1 MNHEY, CDR2 SVGAGI. DNA of the CDR3: TGTGCCAGCAGTTACTCGAAGTCCTCCGAGCAGTACTTC. As protein: CASSYSKSSEQYF.

The chain has TRBV2 and TRBJ2-7; D may be TRBD1 (5 bases). Deletions cut 6 bases from V and 0 bases from J, with 12 bases between. The CDR3 runs to 14 residues. CDR1 SNHLY and CDR2 FYNNEI come from the germline V gene. This CDR3 is CASRVGTGSYEQYF. CDR3 nucleotide sequence: TGTGCCAGCAGGGTAGGCACAGGCTCCTACGAGCAGTACTTC.